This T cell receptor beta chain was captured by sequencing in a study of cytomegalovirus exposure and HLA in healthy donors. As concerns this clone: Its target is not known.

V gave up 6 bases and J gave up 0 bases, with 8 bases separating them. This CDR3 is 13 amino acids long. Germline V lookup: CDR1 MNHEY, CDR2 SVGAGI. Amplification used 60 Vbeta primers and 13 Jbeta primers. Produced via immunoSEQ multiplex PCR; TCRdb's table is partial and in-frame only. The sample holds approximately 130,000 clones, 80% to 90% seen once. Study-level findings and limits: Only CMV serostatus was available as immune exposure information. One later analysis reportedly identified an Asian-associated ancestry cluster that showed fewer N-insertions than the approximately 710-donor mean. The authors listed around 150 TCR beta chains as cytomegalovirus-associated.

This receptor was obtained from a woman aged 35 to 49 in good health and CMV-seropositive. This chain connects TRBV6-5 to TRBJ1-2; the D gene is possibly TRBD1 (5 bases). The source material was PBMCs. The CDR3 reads CASSRQTNYGYTF. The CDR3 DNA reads TGTGCCAGCAGCCGACAGACTAACTATGGCTACACCTTC.